The T cell receptor (beta chain) under discussion was sequenced for a study of CD8+ T cells in alopecia areata. Whole-study findings and limits: The study found higher clonality in lesional than normal scalp, especially in alopecia totalis/universalis.

Germline CDR1 and CDR2: SQVTM and ANQGSEA. The CDR3 contains 14 residues. Sequencing templates came from extracted RNA that was reverse transcribed into cDNA. Clones were read by immunoSEQ multiplex PCR, and TCRdb kept only the in-frame ones, dropping some. In the table there are 140,000 to 150,000 clones, around 87% of which are singletons. In the case of this clone: Its antigen is not known.

Alopecia areata patients had lesional scalp punch biopsies and peripheral blood taken from them. This chain links TRBV29-1 with TRBJ2-5; weak D call: TRBD1 (6 bases). The better agreement between TRBJ2-7 and the DNA end casts doubt on the J call. This clonotype originated in a human donor with alopecia areata. This sample comprised CD8+ T cells sorted from blood, obtained at week 0. CDR3 protein: CSVEGGQTAYEQYF. In DNA form, the CDR3 reads TGCAGCGTTGAAGGTGGACAGACAGCCTACGAGCAGTACTTC.